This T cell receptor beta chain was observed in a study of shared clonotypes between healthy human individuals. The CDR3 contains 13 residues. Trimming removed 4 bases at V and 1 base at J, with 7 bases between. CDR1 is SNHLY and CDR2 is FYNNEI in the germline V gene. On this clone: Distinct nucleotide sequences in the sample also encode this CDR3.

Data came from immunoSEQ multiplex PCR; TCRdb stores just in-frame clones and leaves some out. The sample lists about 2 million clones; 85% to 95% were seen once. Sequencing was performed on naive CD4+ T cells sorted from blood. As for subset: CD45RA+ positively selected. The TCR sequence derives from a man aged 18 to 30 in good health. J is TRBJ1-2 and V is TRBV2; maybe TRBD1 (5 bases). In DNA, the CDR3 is TGTGCCAGCAGTGGAGACAGTAACTATGGCTACACCTTC. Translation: CASSGDSNYGYTF.